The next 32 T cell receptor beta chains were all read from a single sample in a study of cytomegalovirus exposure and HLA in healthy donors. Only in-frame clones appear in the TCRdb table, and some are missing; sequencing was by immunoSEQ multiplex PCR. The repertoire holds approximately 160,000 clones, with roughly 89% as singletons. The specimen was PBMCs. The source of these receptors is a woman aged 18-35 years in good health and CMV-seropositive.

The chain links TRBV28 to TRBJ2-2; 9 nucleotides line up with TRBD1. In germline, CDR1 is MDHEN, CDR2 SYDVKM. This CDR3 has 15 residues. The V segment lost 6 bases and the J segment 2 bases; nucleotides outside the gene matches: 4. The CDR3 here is CASREQGANTGELFF. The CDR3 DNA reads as TGTGCCAGCAGAGAACAGGGGGCCAACACCGGGGAGCTGTTTTTT. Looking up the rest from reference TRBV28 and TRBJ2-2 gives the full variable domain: DVKVTQSSRYLVKRTGEKVFLECVQDMDHENMFWYRQDPGLGLRLIYFSYDVKMKEKGDIPEGYSVSREKKERFSLILESASTNQTSMYLCASREQGANTGELFFGEGSRLTVL.

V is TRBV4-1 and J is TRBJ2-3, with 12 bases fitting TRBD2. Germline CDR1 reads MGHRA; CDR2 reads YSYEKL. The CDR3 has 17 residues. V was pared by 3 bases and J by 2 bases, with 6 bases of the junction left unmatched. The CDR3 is CASSQSGLAGTTDTQYF. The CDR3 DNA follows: TGCGCCAGCAGCCAGTCCGGACTAGCGGGGACCACAGATACGCAGTATTTT.

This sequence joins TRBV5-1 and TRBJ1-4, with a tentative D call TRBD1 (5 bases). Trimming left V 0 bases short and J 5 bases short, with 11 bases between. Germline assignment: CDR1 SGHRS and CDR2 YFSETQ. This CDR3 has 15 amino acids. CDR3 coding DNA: TGCGCCAGCAGCTTGGTAAGGGGTAACAATGAAAAACTGTTTTTT. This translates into CASSLVRGNNEKLFF.

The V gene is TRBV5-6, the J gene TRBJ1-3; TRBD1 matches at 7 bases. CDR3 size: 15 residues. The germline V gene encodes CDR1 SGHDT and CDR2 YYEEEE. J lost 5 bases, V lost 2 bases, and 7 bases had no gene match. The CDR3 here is CASSLIPGQRNTIYF. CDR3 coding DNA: TGTGCCAGCAGCTTAATCCCGGGACAGCGAAACACCATATATTTT.

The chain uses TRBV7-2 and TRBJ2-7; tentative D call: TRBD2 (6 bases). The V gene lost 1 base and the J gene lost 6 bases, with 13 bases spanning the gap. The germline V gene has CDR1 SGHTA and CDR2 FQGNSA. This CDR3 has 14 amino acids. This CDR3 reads CASSLGGTPGEQYF. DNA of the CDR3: TGTGCCAGCAGCTTAGGCGGGACCCCGGGCGAGCAGTACTTC.

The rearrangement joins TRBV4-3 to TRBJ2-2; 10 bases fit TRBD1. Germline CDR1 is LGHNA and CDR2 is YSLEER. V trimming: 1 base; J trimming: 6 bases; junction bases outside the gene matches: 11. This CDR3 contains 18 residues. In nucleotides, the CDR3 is TGCGCCAGCAGCCAAGTGACGGGTGGGACAGGGGTACCCGGGGAGCTGTTTTTT. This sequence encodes CASSQVTGGTGVPGELFF.

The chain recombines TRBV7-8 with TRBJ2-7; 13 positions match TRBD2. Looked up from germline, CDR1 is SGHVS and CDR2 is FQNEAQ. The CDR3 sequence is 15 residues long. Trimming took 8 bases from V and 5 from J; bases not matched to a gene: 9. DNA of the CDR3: TGTGCCAGCTTTGGGACTAGCGGGATTGTCCACGAGCAGTACTTC. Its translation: CASFGTSGIVHEQYF.

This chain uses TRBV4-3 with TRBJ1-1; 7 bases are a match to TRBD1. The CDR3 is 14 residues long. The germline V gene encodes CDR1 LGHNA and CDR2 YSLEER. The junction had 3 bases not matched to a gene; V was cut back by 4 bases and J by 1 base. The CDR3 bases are TGCGCCAGCAGCCCGGGACAGACGAACACTGAAGCTTTCTTT. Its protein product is CASSPGQTNTEAFF.

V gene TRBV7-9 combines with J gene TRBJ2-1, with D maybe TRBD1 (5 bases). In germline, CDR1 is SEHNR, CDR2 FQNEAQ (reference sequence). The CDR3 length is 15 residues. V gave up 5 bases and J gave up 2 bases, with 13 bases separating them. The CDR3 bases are TGTGCCAGCAGCGGGGCTTGGGATCCCTACAATGAGCAGTTCTTC. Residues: CASSGAWDPYNEQFF.

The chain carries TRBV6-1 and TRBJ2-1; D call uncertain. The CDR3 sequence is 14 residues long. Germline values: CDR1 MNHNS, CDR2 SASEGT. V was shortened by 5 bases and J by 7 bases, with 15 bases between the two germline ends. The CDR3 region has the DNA TGTGCCAGCAGTTCGAACGTGGTCAGTAATGAGCAGTTCTTC. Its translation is CASSSNVVSNEQFF.

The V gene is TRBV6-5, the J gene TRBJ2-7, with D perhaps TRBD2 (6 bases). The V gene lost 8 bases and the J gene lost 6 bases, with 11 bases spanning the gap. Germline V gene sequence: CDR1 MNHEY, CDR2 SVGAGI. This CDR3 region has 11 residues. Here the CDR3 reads CASFGGGEQYF. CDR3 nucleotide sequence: TGTGCCAGCTTCGGGGGAGGCGAGCAGTACTTC.

The CDR3 coding sequence is TGTGCCAGCAGCCCTTTGGGAGGGGGCAATCAGCCCCAGCATTTT. Its protein is CASSPLGGGNQPQHF. The rearrangement links TRBV5-5 to TRBJ1-5, with a possible D match to TRBD1 (5 bases). The CDR3 is made up of 15 amino acids. Trimming pared 4 bases from V and 2 bases from J, leaving 13 bases between. Germline loops: CDR1 SGHKS, CDR2 YYEKEE (reference sequence).

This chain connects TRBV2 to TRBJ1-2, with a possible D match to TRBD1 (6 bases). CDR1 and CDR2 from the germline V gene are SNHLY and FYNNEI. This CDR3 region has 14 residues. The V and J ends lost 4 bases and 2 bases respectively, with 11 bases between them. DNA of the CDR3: TGTGCCAGCAGTGGGACAGCCAGAAACTATGGCTACACCTTC. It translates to CASSGTARNYGYTF.

CDR3: CAISAGQGPYPQPQHF. CDR3 bases: TGTGCCATCAGTGCAGGACAGGGCCCCTACCCTCAGCCCCAGCATTTT. The chain carries TRBV10-3 and TRBJ1-5, with TRBD1 identical over 8 bases. V shed 4 bases and J 6 bases; nucleotides not matched to a gene: 11. The V gene's germline CDR1 is ENHRY and CDR2 SYGVKD. CDR3 length equals 16 residues.

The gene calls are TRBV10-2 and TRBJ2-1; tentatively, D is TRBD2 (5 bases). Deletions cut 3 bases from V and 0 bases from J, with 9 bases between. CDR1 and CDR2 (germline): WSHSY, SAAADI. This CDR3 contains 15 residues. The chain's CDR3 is CASSESGSSYNEQFF. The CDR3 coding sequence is TGCGCCAGCAGTGAATCGGGGTCCTCCTACAATGAGCAGTTCTTC.

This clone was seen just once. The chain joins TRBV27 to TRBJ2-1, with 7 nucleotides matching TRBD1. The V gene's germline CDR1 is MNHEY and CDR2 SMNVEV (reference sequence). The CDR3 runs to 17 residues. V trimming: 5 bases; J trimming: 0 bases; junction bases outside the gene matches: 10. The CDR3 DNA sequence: TGTGCCAGCAGTCCGCCTCCGACAGGGAACTCCTACAATGAGCAGTTCTTC. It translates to CASSPPPTGNSYNEQFF.

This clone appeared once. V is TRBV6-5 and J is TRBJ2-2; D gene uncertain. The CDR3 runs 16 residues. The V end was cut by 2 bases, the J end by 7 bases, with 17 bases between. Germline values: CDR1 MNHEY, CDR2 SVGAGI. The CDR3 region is CASSYSAVAHNGELFF. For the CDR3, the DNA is TGTGCCAGCAGTTACAGTGCCGTTGCCCACAACGGGGAGCTGTTTTTT.

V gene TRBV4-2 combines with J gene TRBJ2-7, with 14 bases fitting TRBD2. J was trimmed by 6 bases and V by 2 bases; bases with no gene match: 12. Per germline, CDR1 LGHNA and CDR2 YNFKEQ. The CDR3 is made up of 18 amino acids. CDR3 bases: TGTGCCAGCAGCCAACAAACCGGGACTAGCGGGAGAACCCTCGAGCAGTACTTC. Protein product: CASSQQTGTSGRTLEQYF.

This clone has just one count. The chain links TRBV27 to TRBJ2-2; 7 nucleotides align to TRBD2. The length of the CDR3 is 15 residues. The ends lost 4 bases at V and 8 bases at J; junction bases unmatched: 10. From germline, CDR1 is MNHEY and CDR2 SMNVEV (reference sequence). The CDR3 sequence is CASSSRLATGGELFF. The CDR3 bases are TGTGCCAGCAGTTCGAGACTAGCCACTGGGGGGGAGCTGTTTTTT.

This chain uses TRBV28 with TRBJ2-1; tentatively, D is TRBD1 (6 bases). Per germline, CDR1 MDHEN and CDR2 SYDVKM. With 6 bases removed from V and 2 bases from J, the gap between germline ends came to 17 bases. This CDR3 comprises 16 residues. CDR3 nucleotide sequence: TGTGCCAGCAGCCTCAGGTACAGGGTCACCTACAATGAGCAGTTCTTC. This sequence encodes CASSLRYRVTYNEQFF.

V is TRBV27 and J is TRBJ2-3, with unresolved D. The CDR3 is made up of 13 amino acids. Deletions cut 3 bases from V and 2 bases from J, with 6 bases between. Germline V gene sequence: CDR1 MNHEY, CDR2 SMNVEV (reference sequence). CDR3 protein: CASSLAATDTQYF. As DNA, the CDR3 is TGTGCCAGCAGTTTGGCGGCCACAGATACGCAGTATTTT.

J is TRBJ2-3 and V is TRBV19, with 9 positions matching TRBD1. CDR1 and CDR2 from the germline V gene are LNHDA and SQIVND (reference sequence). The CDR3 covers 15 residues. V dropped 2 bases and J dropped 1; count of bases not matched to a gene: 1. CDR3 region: CASSIRTGGTDTQYF. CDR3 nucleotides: TGTGCCAGTAGTATAAGGACAGGGGGCACAGATACGCAGTATTTT.

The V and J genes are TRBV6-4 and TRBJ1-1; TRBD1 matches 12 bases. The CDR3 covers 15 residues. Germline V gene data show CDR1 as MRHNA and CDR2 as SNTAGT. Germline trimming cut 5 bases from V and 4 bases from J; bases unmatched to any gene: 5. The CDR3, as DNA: TGTGCCAGCAGTAGGGACAGGGGGCTTGGCACTGAAGCTTTCTTT. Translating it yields CASSRDRGLGTEAFF.

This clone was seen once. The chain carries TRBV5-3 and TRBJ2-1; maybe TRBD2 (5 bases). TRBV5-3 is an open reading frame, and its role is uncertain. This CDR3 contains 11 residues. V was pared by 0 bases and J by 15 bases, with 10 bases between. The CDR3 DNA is TGTGCCAGAAGCTTGGTGGACTCCGCGTTCTTC. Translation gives CARSLVDSAFF.

CDR3 nucleotide sequence: TGTGCCAGCAGCCAGGAATCCGGGACAGGGGAAGTCTACCAGTACGAGCAGTACTTC. This sequence encodes CASSQESGTGEVYQYEQYF. This rearrangement joins TRBV4-2 to TRBJ2-7, with 10 bases lining up with TRBD1. The CDR3 is made up of 19 amino acids. V shed 3 bases, J shed 4 bases, and the junction held 18 bases outside the gene matches. Germline V gene sequence: CDR1 LGHNA, CDR2 YNFKEQ.

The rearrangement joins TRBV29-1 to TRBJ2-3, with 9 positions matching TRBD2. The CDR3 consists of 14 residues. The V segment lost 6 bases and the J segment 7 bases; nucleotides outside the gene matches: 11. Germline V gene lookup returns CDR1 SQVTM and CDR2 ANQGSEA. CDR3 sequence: CSVSGTSLTYTQYF. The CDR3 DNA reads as TGCAGCGTCTCCGGGACTAGCCTAACTTATACGCAGTATTTT.

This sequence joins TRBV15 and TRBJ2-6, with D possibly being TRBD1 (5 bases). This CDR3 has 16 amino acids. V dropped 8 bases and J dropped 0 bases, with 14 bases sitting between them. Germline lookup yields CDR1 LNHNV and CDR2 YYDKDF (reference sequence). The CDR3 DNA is TGTGCCACCGAGAGAAGGGGCCCCTCTGGGGCCAACGTCCTGACTTTC. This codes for CATERRGPSGANVLTF.

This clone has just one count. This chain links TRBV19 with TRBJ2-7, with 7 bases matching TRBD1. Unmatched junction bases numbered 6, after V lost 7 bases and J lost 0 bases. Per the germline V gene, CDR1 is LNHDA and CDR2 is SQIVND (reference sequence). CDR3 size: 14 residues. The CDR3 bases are TGTGCCAGTACCCCGACAGGGAACTCCTACGAGCAGTACTTC. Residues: CASTPTGNSYEQYF.

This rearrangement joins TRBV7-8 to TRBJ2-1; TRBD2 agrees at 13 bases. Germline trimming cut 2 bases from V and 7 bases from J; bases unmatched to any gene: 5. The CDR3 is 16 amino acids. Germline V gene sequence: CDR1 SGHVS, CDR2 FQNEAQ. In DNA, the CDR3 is TGTGCCAGCAGCTTACGGACTAGCGGGAGTCTTAATGAGCAGTTCTTC. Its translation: CASSLRTSGSLNEQFF.

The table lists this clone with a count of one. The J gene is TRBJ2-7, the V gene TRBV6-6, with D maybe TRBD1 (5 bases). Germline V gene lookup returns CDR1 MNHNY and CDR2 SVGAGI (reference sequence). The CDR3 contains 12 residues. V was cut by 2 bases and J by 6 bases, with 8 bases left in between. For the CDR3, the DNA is TGTGCCAGCAGTTACCCCCAGGGCGAGCAGTACTTC. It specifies CASSYPQGEQYF.

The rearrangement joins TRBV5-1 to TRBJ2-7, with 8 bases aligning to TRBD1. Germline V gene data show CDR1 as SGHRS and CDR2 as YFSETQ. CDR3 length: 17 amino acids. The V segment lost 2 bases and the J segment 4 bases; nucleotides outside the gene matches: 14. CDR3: CASSFLAGGGSRYEQYF. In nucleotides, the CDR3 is TGCGCCAGCAGCTTTTTAGCAGGGGGCGGATCAAGGTACGAGCAGTACTTC.

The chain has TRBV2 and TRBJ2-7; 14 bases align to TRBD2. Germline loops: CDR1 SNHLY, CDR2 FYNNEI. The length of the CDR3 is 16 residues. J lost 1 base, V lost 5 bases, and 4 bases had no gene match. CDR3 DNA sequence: TGTGCCAGCAGTCAAAGACTAGCGGGGGGGTCCTACGAGCAGTACTTC. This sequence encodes CASSQRLAGGSYEQYF.